This entry features one T cell receptor beta chain sequence. This entry is derived from a study of blood T cell repertoires in COVID-19. Two negative PCRs, clearance, or symptom resolution were required of recovered Cohort 3 donors. The length of the CDR3 is 13 residues. V was pared by 6 bases and J by 6 bases, with 13 bases between. As handled by the study authors: Nucleated cell number was recorded as an estimate derived from reference gene primer amplification. Measured with immunoSEQ multiplex PCR; TCRdb has only the in-frame clones, and not every one. The DNA was the basis for D and trimming; V, J and clone size are from that table. The data show approximately 440,000 clones, roughly nine tenths seen once.

The clonotype comes from a woman aged 18-29 years who had recovered from COVID-19. Sequenced input: PBMCs or T cells enriched from blood (not recorded which). The J gene is TRBJ2-3, the V gene TRBV12-3 or TRBV12-4; D might be TRBD1 (6 bases). The CDR3 protein is CASRSGTSDTQYF. CDR3 coding DNA: TGTGCCAGCAGGTCCGGGACATCGGATACGCAGTATTTT.